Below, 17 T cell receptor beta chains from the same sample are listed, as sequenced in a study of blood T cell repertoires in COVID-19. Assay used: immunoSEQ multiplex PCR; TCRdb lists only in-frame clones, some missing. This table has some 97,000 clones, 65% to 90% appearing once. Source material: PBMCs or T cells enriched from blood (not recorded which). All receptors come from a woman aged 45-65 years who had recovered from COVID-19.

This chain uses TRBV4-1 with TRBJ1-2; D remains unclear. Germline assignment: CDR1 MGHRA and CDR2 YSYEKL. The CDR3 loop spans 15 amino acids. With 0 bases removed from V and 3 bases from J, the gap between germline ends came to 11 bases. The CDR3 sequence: CASSQDQTRYYGYTF. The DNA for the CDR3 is TGCGCCAGCAGCCAAGATCAAACGAGGTACTATGGCTACACCTTC.

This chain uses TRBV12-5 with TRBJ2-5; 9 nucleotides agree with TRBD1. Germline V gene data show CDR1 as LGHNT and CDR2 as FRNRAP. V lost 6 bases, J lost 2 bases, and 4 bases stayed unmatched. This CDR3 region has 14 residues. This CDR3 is CASGSGQGQETQYF. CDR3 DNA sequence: TGTGCTAGTGGCTCTGGACAGGGGCAAGAGACCCAGTACTTC.

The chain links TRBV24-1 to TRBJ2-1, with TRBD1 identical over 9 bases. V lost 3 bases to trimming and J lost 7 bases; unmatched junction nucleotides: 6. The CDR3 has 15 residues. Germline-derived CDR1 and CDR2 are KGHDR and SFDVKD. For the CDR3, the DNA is TGTGCCACCAGTGATCGTCCGACAGGGGGTAATGAGCAGTTCTTC. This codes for CATSDRPTGGNEQFF.

The CDR3 loop reads CASSPLTVNEQFF. The CDR3 DNA follows: TGTGCCAGCAGTCCGCTGACTGTCAATGAGCAGTTCTTC. The chain employs TRBV12-3 or TRBV12-4 and TRBJ2-1; no clear D gene. The CDR3 covers 13 residues. Deletions cut 5 bases from V and 6 bases from J, with 11 bases between.

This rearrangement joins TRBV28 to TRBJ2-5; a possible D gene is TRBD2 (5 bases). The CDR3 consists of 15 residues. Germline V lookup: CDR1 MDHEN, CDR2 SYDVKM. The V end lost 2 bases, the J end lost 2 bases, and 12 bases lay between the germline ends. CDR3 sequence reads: CASSLASRGQETQYF. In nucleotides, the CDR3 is TGTGCCAGCAGTTTAGCTAGCAGAGGTCAAGAGACCCAGTACTTC.

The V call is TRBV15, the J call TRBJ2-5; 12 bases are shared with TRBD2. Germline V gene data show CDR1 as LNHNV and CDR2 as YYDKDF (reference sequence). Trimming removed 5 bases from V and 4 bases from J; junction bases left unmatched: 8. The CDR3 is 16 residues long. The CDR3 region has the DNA TGTGCCACCAGCCCGCTAGCGGGAGGGCCCTCAGAGACCCAGTACTTC. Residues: CATSPLAGGPSETQYF.

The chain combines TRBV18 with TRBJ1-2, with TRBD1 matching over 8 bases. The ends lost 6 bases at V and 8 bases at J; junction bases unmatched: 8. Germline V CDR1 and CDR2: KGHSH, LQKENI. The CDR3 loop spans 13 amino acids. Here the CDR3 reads CASSPTGARGYTF. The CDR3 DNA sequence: TGTGCCAGCTCGCCGACAGGGGCACGAGGCTACACCTTC.

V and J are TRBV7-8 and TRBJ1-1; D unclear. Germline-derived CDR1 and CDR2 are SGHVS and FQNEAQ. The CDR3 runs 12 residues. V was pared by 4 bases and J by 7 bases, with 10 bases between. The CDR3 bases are TGTGCCAGCAGCTCTAACCTCCATGAAGCTTTCTTT. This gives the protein CASSSNLHEAFF.

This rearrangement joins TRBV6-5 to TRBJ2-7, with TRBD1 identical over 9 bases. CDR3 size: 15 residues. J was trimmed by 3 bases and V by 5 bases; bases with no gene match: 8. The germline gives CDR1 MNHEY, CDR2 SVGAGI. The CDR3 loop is CASSNYRDRVYEQYF. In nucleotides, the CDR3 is TGTGCCAGCAGTAATTACCGGGACAGGGTCTACGAGCAGTACTTC.

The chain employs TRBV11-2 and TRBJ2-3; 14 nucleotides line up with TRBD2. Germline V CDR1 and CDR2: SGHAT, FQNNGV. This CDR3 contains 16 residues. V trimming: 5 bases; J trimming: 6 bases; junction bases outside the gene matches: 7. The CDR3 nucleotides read TGTGCCAGCAGCGACAGACTAGCGGGGGGGTTGGATACGCAGTATTTT. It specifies CASSDRLAGGLDTQYF. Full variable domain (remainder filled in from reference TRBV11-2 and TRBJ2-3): EAGVAQSPRYKIIEKRQSVAFWCNPISGHATLYWYQQILGQGPKLLIQFQNNGVVDDSQLPKDRFSAERLKGVDSTLKIQPAKLEDSAVYLCASSDRLAGGLDTQYFGPGTRLTVL.

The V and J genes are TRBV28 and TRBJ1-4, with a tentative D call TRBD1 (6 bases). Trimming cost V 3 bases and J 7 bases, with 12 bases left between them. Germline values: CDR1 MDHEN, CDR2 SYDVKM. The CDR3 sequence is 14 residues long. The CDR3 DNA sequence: TGTGCCAGCAGTTTGCGGGGGCTAAGTGAAAAACTGTTTTTT. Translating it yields CASSLRGLSEKLFF.

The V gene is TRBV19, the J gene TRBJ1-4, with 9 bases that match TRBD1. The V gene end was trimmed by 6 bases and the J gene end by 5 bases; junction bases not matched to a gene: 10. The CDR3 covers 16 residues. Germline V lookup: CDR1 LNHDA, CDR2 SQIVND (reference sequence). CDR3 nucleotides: TGTGCCAGTAGAAACCTCCCGGGACAGGGAAATGAAAAACTGTTTTTT. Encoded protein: CASRNLPGQGNEKLFF.

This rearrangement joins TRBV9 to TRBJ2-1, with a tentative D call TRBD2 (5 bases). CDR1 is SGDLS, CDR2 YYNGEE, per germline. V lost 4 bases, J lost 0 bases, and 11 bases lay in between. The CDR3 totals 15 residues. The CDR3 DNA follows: TGTGCCAGCAGCTCGAGGGAAACCTCCTACAATGAGCAGTTCTTC. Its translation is CASSSRETSYNEQFF. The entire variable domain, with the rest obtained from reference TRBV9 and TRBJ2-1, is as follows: DSGVTQTPKHLITATGQRVTLRCSPRSGDLSVYWYQQSLDQGLQFLIQYYNGEERAKGNILERFSAQQFPDLHSELNLSSLELGDSALYFCASSSRETSYNEQFFGPGTRLTVL.

The CDR3 reads CASLHRANTGELFF. In nucleotides, the CDR3 is TGTGCCAGCCTGCACAGGGCCAACACCGGGGAGCTGTTTTTT. The rearrangement joins TRBV2 to TRBJ2-2, with D perhaps TRBD1 (6 bases). V gave up 8 bases and J gave up 2 bases, with 12 bases separating them. The CDR3 is 14 residues long. In germline, CDR1 is SNHLY, CDR2 FYNNEI.

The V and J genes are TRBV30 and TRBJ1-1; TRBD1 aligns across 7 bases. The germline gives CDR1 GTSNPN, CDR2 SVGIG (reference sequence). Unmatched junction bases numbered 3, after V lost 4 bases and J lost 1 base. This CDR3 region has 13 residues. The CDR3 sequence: CAWTGTENTEAFF. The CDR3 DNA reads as TGTGCCTGGACCGGGACAGAGAACACTGAAGCTTTCTTT.

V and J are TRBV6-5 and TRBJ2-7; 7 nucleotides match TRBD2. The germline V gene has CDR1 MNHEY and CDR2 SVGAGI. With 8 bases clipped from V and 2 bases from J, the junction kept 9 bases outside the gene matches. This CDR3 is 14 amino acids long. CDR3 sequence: CASCQAGVAYEQYF. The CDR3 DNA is TGTGCCAGCTGCCAGGCGGGGGTCGCCTACGAGCAGTACTTC.

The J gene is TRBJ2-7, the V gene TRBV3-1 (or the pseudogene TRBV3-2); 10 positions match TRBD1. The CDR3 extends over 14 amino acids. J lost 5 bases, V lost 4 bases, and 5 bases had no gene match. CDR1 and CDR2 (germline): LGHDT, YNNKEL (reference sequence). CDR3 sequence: CASSLGQGLNEQYF. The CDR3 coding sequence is TGTGCCAGCAGCCTGGGACAGGGGTTGAACGAGCAGTACTTC.